At least ten counts were recorded for the clone carrying this T cell receptor beta chain. The size of this beta chain means little, since it is a stray read in a library made for alpha chains. The sample originates from a study of spatial heterogeneity in lung cancer. Trimming cost V 0 bases and J 5 bases, with 12 bases left between them. Germline CDR1 reads SGHTA; CDR2 reads FQGTGA. The CDR3 is 15 amino acids. Time point described: sample taken at primary tumor resection. The donors, 72 patients with untreated early-stage non-small cell lung cancer, provided the samples. Unsorted tumor, nontumor lung tissue or cryopreserved PBMC supplied the whole RNA. From the 5' RACE reads, TCRdb called clonotypes with MiXCR, one entry per CDR3 protein. The sample contains around 14,000 distinct CDR3 sequences, 3.6% of which appear only once.

The rearrangement uses TRBV7-3 and TRBJ2-3; tentative D call: TRBD2 (6 bases). Specimen: normal lung tissue next to the tumor, collected at surgery. The source is a male donor with early-stage non-small cell lung cancer. In nucleotides, the CDR3 is TGTGCCAGCAGCTTAACATGGCGGGAAAGAGATACGCAGTATTTT. As protein: CASSLTWRERDTQYF.